This TCR beta chain is drawn from a study of immune cell composition in non-small cell lung cancer. CDR3 length equals 15 residues. V dropped 1 base and J dropped 6; count of bases not matched to a gene: 7. Germline CDR1 SEHNR, CDR2 FQNEAQ (reference sequence). TCRdb's copy holds only in-frame clones and misses some; the assay was immunoSEQ multiplex PCR. The data hold about 3,200 clones, with about 74% observed a single time. The source of this sequence is a human donor with non-small cell lung cancer. The specimen sequenced was lung tumor tissue. The rearrangement joins TRBV7-9 to TRBJ2-3, with TRBD2 matching 7 bases. The CDR3 DNA is TGTGCCAGCAGCTTAGAGGCTAGCGGAGCGGATACGCAGTATTTT. It specifies CASSLEASGADTQYF.